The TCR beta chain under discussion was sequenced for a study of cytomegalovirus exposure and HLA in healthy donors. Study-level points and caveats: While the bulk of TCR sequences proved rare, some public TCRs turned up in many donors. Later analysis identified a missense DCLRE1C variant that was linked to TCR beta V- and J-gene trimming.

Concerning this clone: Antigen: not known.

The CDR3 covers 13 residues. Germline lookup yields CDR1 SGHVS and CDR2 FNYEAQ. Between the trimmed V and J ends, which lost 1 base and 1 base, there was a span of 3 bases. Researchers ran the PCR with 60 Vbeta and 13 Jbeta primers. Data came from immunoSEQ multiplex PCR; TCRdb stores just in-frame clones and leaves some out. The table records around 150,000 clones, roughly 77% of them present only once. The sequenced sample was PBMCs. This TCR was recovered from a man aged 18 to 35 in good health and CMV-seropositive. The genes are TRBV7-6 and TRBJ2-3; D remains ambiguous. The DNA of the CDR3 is TGTGCCAGCAGCTTAGTCGGCACAGATACGCAGTATTTT. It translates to CASSLVGTDTQYF.